Shown below are 4 T cell receptor beta chains from a single sample sequenced in a study of blood T cell repertoires in COVID-19. TCRdb's copy holds only in-frame clones and misses some; the assay was immunoSEQ multiplex PCR. This sample has 130,000 to 150,000 clones, with approximately 86% found just once. The sample taken for sequencing was peripheral blood. These receptors all stem from a woman aged 45-60 years with acute or convalescent COVID-19.

The genes are TRBV29-1 and TRBJ2-1; 8 nucleotides match TRBD1. CDR1 is SQVTM and CDR2 is ANQGSEA in the germline V gene. J gave up 0 bases and V 2 bases, and 6 bases lay outside the gene matches. This CDR3 contains 16 residues. As DNA, the CDR3 is TGCAGCGTTGAACTCCAGGGGGCCGGCTCCTACAATGAGCAGTTCTTC. Its translation is CSVELQGAGSYNEQFF.

V and J are TRBV2 and TRBJ2-1; D remains unclear. This CDR3 region has 14 residues. Trimming cost V 0 bases and J 7 bases, with 10 bases left between them. The germline CDR1 and CDR2 sequences are SNHLY and FYNNEI. In nucleotides, the CDR3 is TGTGCCAGCAGTGAAGCAAAGAGGTGGAATGAGCAGTTCTTC. Amino acid sequence: CASSEAKRWNEQFF.

This sequence joins TRBV30 and TRBJ1-5; the D gene is possibly TRBD1 (5 bases). This CDR3 contains 13 residues. Trimming pared 3 bases from V and 5 bases from J, leaving 11 bases between. CDR1 GTSNPN and CDR2 SVGIG come from the germline V gene (reference sequence). The CDR3 DNA sequence: TGTGCCTGGAGACCCTCGGGGGATCAGCCCCAGCATTTT. This sequence encodes CAWRPSGDQPQHF.

The J gene is TRBJ1-1, the V gene TRBV5-1; D perhaps matches TRBD1 (5 bases). V lost 4 bases and J lost 0, with 10 bases in between. Per germline, CDR1 SGHRS and CDR2 YFSETQ. The CDR3 covers 14 residues. CDR3 sequence reads: CASSPTALNTEAFF. The CDR3, as DNA: TGCGCCAGCAGCCCGACAGCTCTGAACACTGAAGCTTTCTTT.